This TCR beta chain appears in the sequencing data of a study of radiation and T cells in renal cell carcinoma. Study conclusions and caveats: In blood, top tumor clones expanded by 2 weeks, shrinking by 4. Baseline intratumoral clonotype presence is unknown without pretreatment biopsies.

Time point here: blood 4 weeks post-SBRT, at nephrectomy. Regarding treatment: 15 Gy SBRT to primary tumor, nephrectomy 4 weeks later. Nephrectomy followed 15 Gy stereotactic body radiation by 4 weeks. With regard to this clone: Its target is unknown.

Germline V gives CDR1 GTSNPN, CDR2 SVGIG (reference sequence). The CDR3 is made up of 15 amino acids. Trimming took 4 bases from V and 2 from J; bases not matched to a gene: 8. Produced via immunoSEQ multiplex PCR; TCRdb's table is partial and in-frame only. Of roughly 82,000 clones listed, roughly 87% are singletons. The V gene is TRBV30, the J gene TRBJ1-3, with TRBD1 identical over 7 bases. This material consisted of blood, taken from a patient whose treatment included radiotherapy and nephrectomy. The origin of this receptor is a woman in her sixties or seventies with renal cell carcinoma. CDR3: CAWNSGGGPGNTIYF. CDR3 nucleotide sequence: TGTGCCTGGAATTCTGGAGGGGGCCCTGGAAACACCATATATTTT.